These T cell receptor beta chains were read from a single sample in a study of OX40 agonist ivuxolimab in advanced cancers. Assay used: immunoSEQ multiplex PCR; TCRdb lists only in-frame clones, some missing. The sample lists about 53,000 clones, over 75% occurring once. This specimen was CD4+ or CD8+ T cells sorted from blood, taken in a trial of the OX40 agonist ivuxolimab. The receptors were gathered from an adult with an advanced solid tumor such as melanoma, head and neck, liver or kidney cancer. Both conserved end residues are part of each CDR3. Each record gives: V gene, J gene, CDR3 protein.

V: TRBV5-4
J: TRBJ1-6
CDR3: CASSLDGSPLHF

V: TRBV4-1
J: TRBJ2-1
CDR3: CASSQGLSTAHNEQFF

V: TRBV19
J: TRBJ2-7
CDR3: CASSISARSYEQYF

V: TRBV5-5
J: TRBJ2-1
CDR3: CASSTSGRSSYNEQFF

V: TRBV11-2
J: TRBJ2-6
CDR3: CASSLPPNLAGANVLTF

V: TRBV5-1
J: TRBJ2-2
CDR3: CASSLRDTYTGELVF

V: TRBV7-8
J: TRBJ2-1
CDR3: CASSPRLARSNGYNEQFF

V: TRBV27
J: TRBJ1-2
CDR3: CASSLGSGRTNYGYTF

V: TRBV13
J: TRBJ2-7
CDR3: CASSLMAPGEQYF

V: TRBV20-1
J: TRBJ2-7
CDR3: CSAGSYYEQYF

V: TRBV27
J: TRBJ1-6
CDR3: CASSSRGHYNSPLHF

V: TRBV4-3
J: TRBJ2-7
CDR3: CASSQDARGEQYF

V: TRBV19
J: TRBJ2-2
CDR3: CASRFRGTNTGELFF

V: TRBV11-3
J: TRBJ2-7
CDR3: CASTYRDSEQYF

V: TRBV14
J: TRBJ2-1
CDR3: CASSQDSGRMREQFF

V: TRBV5-6
J: TRBJ2-7
CDR3: CASSLVRGLNEQYF

V: TRBV18
J: TRBJ2-7
CDR3: CASTRQDSYEQYF

V: TRBV7-9
J: TRBJ1-5
CDR3: CASGVDNQPQHF

V: TRBV14
J: TRBJ2-3
CDR3: CASSISGRYADTQYF

V: TRBV9
J: TRBJ2-7
CDR3: CASSVDSTPFYEQYF

V: TRBV5-6
J: TRBJ1-6
CDR3: CASSFRGGGRSSPLHF

V: TRBV27
J: TRBJ2-6
CDR3: CASRDYSLEANVLTF

V: TRBV19
J: TRBJ2-2
CDR3: CASSGYPGTGELFF

V: TRBV5-4
J: TRBJ2-1
CDR3: CASSPDPTSGVYNEQFF

V: TRBV9
J: TRBJ2-5
CDR3: CASSRGTEETQYF

V: TRBV7-9
J: TRBJ1-2
CDR3: CASSLAGGYTF

V: TRBV5-1
J: TRBJ2-5
CDR3: CASSPAEGQFETQYF

V: TRBV18
J: TRBJ2-3
CDR3: CASSPPTDTQYF